This TCR beta chain was recorded in a study of blood T cell repertoires in COVID-19. Germline CDR1 and CDR2: MDHEN and SYDVKM. This CDR3 comprises 17 residues. With 6 bases clipped from V and 6 bases from J, the junction kept 16 bases outside the gene matches. Per the study methods: Amplifying reference gene primers gave estimates of nucleated cell counts. Assay: immunoSEQ multiplex PCR; the TCRdb copy retains only in-frame clones and omits some. Clone size and the V and J calls come from that table; the DNA yielded D and trimming. This table holds some 100,000 clones, over 75% found once. This TCR was sampled from a woman aged 50 to 60 with acute or convalescent COVID-19. V gene TRBV28 combines with J gene TRBJ1-4; 7 positions agree with TRBD1. The specimen sequenced was peripheral blood. CDR3 DNA: TGTGCCAGCAGCTATCCCACCCCGGGACAGAGGTATGAAAAACTGTTTTTT. Translation: CASSYPTPGQRYEKLFF.